One and the same sample provided the 21 T cell receptor beta chains below, sequenced in a study of T cells after somatic rescue of genetic block. TCRdb keeps only in-frame clones here, not all; method: immunoSEQ multiplex PCR. The sample yields roughly 120,000 clones, around 90% seen once. Sequenced material: peripheral blood mononuclear cells (PBMCs). Receptor source: a woman aged 18-29 years.

The chain combines TRBV11-3 with TRBJ2-5; D may be TRBD1 or TRBD2 (5 bases each). Germline lookup yields CDR1 SGHNT and CDR2 YENEEA. CDR3 size: 15 residues. Trimming shortened V by 2 bases and J by 4 bases, and 14 bases separated the two germline ends. This CDR3 is CASSLRDQLLETQYF. The CDR3 coding sequence is TGTGCCAGCAGCTTAAGGGACCAACTCTTAGAGACCCAGTACTTC.

The chain combines TRBV7-9 with TRBJ2-7, with 7 nucleotides matching TRBD1. The CDR3 runs to 15 residues. Germline CDR1 SEHNR, CDR2 FQNEAQ (reference sequence). Losses at the gene ends were 0 bases for V and 4 bases for J; bases not matched to a gene: 6. CDR3 in DNA: TGTGCCAGCAGCTTAGCACAGGGGATAGAGTACGAGCAGTACTTC. This sequence encodes CASSLAQGIEYEQYF.

The chain uses TRBV5-1 and TRBJ1-6; TRBD1 aligns across 7 bases. The CDR3 is 15 amino acids. V was clipped by 0 bases and J by 7 bases; unmatched bases: 4. Per germline, CDR1 SGHRS and CDR2 YFSETQ. The CDR3 DNA reads TGCGCCAGCAGCTTGGGGTCAGGGGGAAATTCACCCCTCCACTTT. It encodes CASSLGSGGNSPLHF.

The chain is built from TRBV25-1 and TRBJ2-1, with a tentative D call TRBD1 (5 bases). The V end was cut by 7 bases, the J end by 10 bases, with 14 bases between. Germline lookup yields CDR1 MGHDK and CDR2 SYGVNS. This CDR3 comprises 12 residues. The CDR3 is CASNVGTGEQFF. As DNA, the CDR3 is TGTGCCAGCAATGTCGGAACAGGCGAGCAGTTCTTC.

The rearrangement links TRBV28 to TRBJ1-5, with 9 bases aligning to TRBD1. From germline, CDR1 is MDHEN and CDR2 SYDVKM. V dropped 5 bases and J dropped 7; count of bases not matched to a gene: 9. This CDR3 is built from 15 residues. The CDR3 reads CASSAGDRDAQPQHF. The CDR3 DNA is TGTGCCAGCAGTGCCGGGGACAGGGACGCACAGCCCCAGCATTTT.

The V and J genes are TRBV7-9 and TRBJ1-4, with D possibly TRBD1 on 5 matching bases. Trimming cost V 1 base and J 0 bases, with 9 bases left between them. CDR1 and CDR2 from the germline V gene are SEHNR and FQNEAQ (reference sequence). This CDR3 is built from 16 residues. The CDR3 nucleotides read TGTGCCAGCAGCTTAGTTGGGGGTGCAACTAATGAAAAACTGTTTTTT. Translating it yields CASSLVGGATNEKLFF.

The J gene is TRBJ2-2, the V gene TRBV7-9; no clear D gene. Germline lookup yields CDR1 SEHNR and CDR2 FQNEAQ (reference sequence). V shed 6 bases and J shed 2 bases, with 4 bases lying between them. The CDR3 totals 12 residues. The CDR3 spells CASRQNTGELFF. The CDR3 bases are TGTGCCAGCAGACAAAACACCGGGGAGCTGTTTTTT.

This clone was detected a few times. The chain couples TRBV14 to TRBJ1-2; the D is unclear. The CDR3 has 14 residues. Trimming shortened V by 1 base and J by 4 bases, and 10 bases separated the two germline ends. Per the germline V gene, CDR1 is SGHDN and CDR2 is FVKESK. For the CDR3, the DNA is TGTGCCAGCAGCCAAGCGGTCGGCGGCTATGGCTACACCTTC. Its translation: CASSQAVGGYGYTF.

The chain has TRBV28 and TRBJ2-7; 7 bases are a match to TRBD2. J lost 7 bases, V lost 4 bases, and 13 bases had no gene match. CDR3 length: 15 amino acids. In germline, CDR1 is MDHEN, CDR2 SYDVKM. CDR3: CASSSSSLREGEQYF. CDR3 DNA: TGTGCCAGCAGTTCCTCGAGTCTGAGGGAGGGGGAGCAGTACTTC.

The chain joins TRBV6-1 to TRBJ1-6, with a possible D match to TRBD1 (6 bases). CDR3 length equals 15 residues. Germline lookup yields CDR1 MNHNS and CDR2 SASEGT. V was cut by 6 bases and J by 7 bases, with 16 bases left in between. The CDR3 DNA sequence: TGTGCCAGCAGACCCCCCCGACAGGCGAATTCACCCCTCCACTTT. As protein: CASRPPRQANSPLHF.

The genes are TRBV30 and TRBJ1-1, with D possibly being TRBD1 (5 bases). Germline CDR1 is GTSNPN and CDR2 is SVGIG (reference sequence). This CDR3 spans 16 amino acids. V lost 0 bases, J lost 5 bases, and 19 bases lay in between. The CDR3 spells CAWSVKGPIRGTEAFF. The CDR3, as DNA: TGTGCCTGGAGTGTAAAGGGACCGATTCGTGGGACTGAAGCTTTCTTT.

The J gene is TRBJ2-5, the V gene TRBV7-9; 10 positions agree with TRBD2. J was trimmed by 0 bases and V by 4 bases; bases with no gene match: 8. The CDR3 totals 17 residues. Germline CDR1 is SEHNR and CDR2 is FQNEAQ (reference sequence). The CDR3 DNA follows: TGTGCCAGCAGCTCCTCGGAGCTAGCGGGAGACCAAGAGACCCAGTACTTC. Residues: CASSSSELAGDQETQYF.

The V and J genes are TRBV4-2 and TRBJ2-5; no clear D gene. CDR1 and CDR2 (germline): LGHNA, YNFKEQ. There are 15 residues in the CDR3. Trimming cost V 4 bases and J 3 bases, with 15 bases left between them. CDR3 loop: CASSPTSDLEETQYF. Written as DNA, the CDR3 is TGTGCCAGCAGCCCTACCTCGGACCTAGAAGAGACCCAGTACTTC.

The V gene is TRBV9, the J gene TRBJ1-5, with 8 positions matching TRBD1. This CDR3 spans 15 amino acids. V was clipped by 4 bases and J by 6 bases; unmatched bases: 9. Looked up from germline, CDR1 is SGDLS and CDR2 is YYNGEE. CDR3 region: CASSPGQGRPQPQHF. CDR3 nucleotide sequence: TGTGCCAGCAGCCCAGGACAGGGCCGACCTCAGCCCCAGCATTTT. The full variable domain, with the rest looked up from reference TRBV9 and TRBJ1-5, is DSGVTQTPKHLITATGQRVTLRCSPRSGDLSVYWYQQSLDQGLQFLIQYYNGEERAKGNILERFSAQQFPDLHSELNLSSLELGDSALYFCASSPGQGRPQPQHFGDGTRLSIL.

The chain carries TRBV15 and TRBJ2-1, with D possibly matching TRBD1 (6 bases). Trimming left V 8 bases short and J 8 bases short, with 13 bases between. Germline V lookup: CDR1 LNHNV, CDR2 YYDKDF (reference sequence). CDR3 length: 12 amino acids. The CDR3 region is CATGGGVYEQFF. The CDR3 DNA sequence: TGTGCCACCGGGGGCGGAGTCTATGAGCAGTTCTTC.

J is TRBJ2-3 and V is TRBV5-1; 7 bases are a match to TRBD2. There are 15 residues in the CDR3. The germline CDR1 and CDR2 sequences are SGHRS and YFSETQ. Losses at the gene ends were 0 bases for V and 2 bases for J; bases not matched to a gene: 3. CDR3: CASSLAGGITDTQYF. CDR3 coding DNA: TGCGCCAGCAGCTTGGCGGGGGGTATCACAGATACGCAGTATTTT.

The rearrangement uses TRBV2 and TRBJ1-1; D gene ambiguous. The length of the CDR3 is 15 residues. V was shortened by 2 bases and J by 0 bases, with 10 bases between the two germline ends. The germline V gene has CDR1 SNHLY and CDR2 FYNNEI. This chain's CDR3 is CASSEQRTMNTEAFF. As DNA, the CDR3 is TGTGCCAGCAGTGAACAGAGGACTATGAACACTGAAGCTTTCTTT.

CDR3 DNA: TGTGCCAGCAGTGGAGCTAATGAAAAACTGTTTTTT. Protein: CASSGANEKLFF. V gene TRBV11-2 combines with J gene TRBJ1-4, with D uncertain. The CDR3 extends over 12 amino acids. Germline loops: CDR1 SGHAT, CDR2 FQNNGV. Deletions cut 6 bases from V and 3 bases from J, with 5 bases between.

In this sample, this clone turned up once. The chain combines TRBV6-6 with TRBJ2-3; D remains ambiguous. The CDR3 has 14 amino acids. Per the germline V gene, CDR1 is MNHNY and CDR2 is SVGAGI (reference sequence). V shed 2 bases and J shed 2 bases, with 8 bases lying between them. The CDR3 coding sequence is TGTGCCAGCAGTTACGGCGGAAACACAGATACGCAGTATTTT. This encodes CASSYGGNTDTQYF.

The chain links TRBV11-3 to TRBJ1-1; possible D gene TRBD1, 6 bases. This CDR3 has 16 residues. V was pared by 7 bases and J by 3 bases, with 21 bases between. CDR1 and CDR2 (germline): SGHNT, YENEEA. The CDR3 sequence: CASTPQGRGAYTEAFF. CDR3 coding DNA: TGTGCCAGCACCCCGCAGGGGAGGGGGGCCTACACTGAAGCTTTCTTT.

This chain uses TRBV5-1 with TRBJ1-1, with 10 nucleotides matching TRBD1. Germline values: CDR1 SGHRS, CDR2 YFSETQ. The CDR3 is 14 residues long. J was trimmed by 1 base and V by 4 bases; bases with no gene match: 1. CDR3 sequence (DNA): TGCGCCAGCAGCCGGACAGGGGGGAACACTGAAGCTTTCTTT. This encodes CASSRTGGNTEAFF.